This TCR beta chain was captured by sequencing in a study of T cell responses to AZD1222 COVID-19 vaccine. Generated by immunoSEQ multiplex PCR, the TCRdb table keeps only in-frame clones and is missing some. The repertoire holds 70,000 to 95,000 clones, with 75% to 90% as singletons. The source is an adult who received the AZD1222 COVID-19 vaccine. The material sequenced was peripheral blood, taken 28 days after the second AZD1222 dose.

CDR3 bases: TGTGCCAGCAGCCACAGTAACACTGAAGCTTTCTTT. Translated: CASSHSNTEAFF. The chain couples TRBV7-9 to TRBJ1-1; D is unresolved. The CDR3 sequence is 12 residues long. Germline-derived CDR1 and CDR2 are SEHNR and FQNEAQ (reference sequence). Trimming shortened V by 5 bases and J by 2 bases, and 6 bases separated the two germline ends.